This TCR beta chain was captured by sequencing in a study of sequential checkpoint blockade in melanoma. The wider study: Patients were randomized 1:1 to nivolumab-then-ipilimumab or ipilimumab-then-nivolumab first-line. Maintenance nivolumab came after either treatment sequence.

This CDR3 spans 15 amino acids. The germline gives CDR1 GTSNPN, CDR2 SVGIG (reference sequence). Losses at the gene ends were 0 bases for V and 5 bases for J; bases not matched to a gene: 4. This sample's treatment: randomized to nivolumab then ipilimumab (arm A) or the reverse (arm B). None of the patients previously received DNA-damaging chemotherapy. Live CD3+CD8+ CD19− CD56− cells were sorted from PBMCs. Data came from immunoSEQ multiplex PCR; TCRdb stores just in-frame clones and leaves some out. The profile shows roughly 11,000 clones, roughly 80% of them singletons. The J gene is TRBJ1-6, the V gene TRBV30; 7 nucleotides line up with TRBD1. This TCR came from a human donor with melanoma. This sample comprised CD8+ T cells sorted from blood (inferred from file names), obtained from a patient given nivolumab and ipilimumab in sequence. CDR3 in amino acids: CAWSVQGFDNSPLHF. For the CDR3, the DNA is TGTGCCTGGAGTGTACAGGGGTTTGATAATTCACCCCTCCACTTT.